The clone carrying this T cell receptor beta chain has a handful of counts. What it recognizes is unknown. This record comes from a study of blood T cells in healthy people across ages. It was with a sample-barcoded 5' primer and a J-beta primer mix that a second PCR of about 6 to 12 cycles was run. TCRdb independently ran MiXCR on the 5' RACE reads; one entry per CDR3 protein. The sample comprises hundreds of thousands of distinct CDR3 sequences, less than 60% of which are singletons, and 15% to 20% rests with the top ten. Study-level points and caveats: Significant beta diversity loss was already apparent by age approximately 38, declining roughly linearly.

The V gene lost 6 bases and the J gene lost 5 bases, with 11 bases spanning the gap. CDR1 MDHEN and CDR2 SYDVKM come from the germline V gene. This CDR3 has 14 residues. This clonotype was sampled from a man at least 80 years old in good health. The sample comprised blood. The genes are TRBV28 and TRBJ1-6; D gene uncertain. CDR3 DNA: TGTGCCAGCAGCCTTAAACAACATAATTCACCCCTCCACTTT. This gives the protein CASSLKQHNSPLHF.